This section outlines one TCR beta chain sequence together with its context. Its antigen is not known. 13 Jbeta primers and 60 Vbeta primers were used for the PCR. The table came from immunoSEQ multiplex PCR; TCRdb's copy has only in-frame clones and leaves some out. Of approximately 70,000 clones listed, approximately 74% are singletons. The data were taken from a study of cytomegalovirus exposure and HLA in healthy donors. Study-level findings and limits: There were about 160 TCR beta chains listed as cytomegalovirus-associated.

The clonotype comes from a woman aged 30 to 39 in good health and CMV-seropositive. Sequenced sample: PBMCs.

CDR3 region: CASSSSRAEAFF. The CDR3 DNA reads as TGTGCCAGCAGCTCCTCTAGAGCTGAAGCTTTCTTT. This chain connects TRBV7-7 to TRBJ1-1; unclear D gene. Trimming shortened V by 4 bases and J by 6 bases, and 9 bases separated the two germline ends. This CDR3 has 12 residues. Germline assignment: CDR1 SSHAT and CDR2 FNYEAQ (reference sequence).